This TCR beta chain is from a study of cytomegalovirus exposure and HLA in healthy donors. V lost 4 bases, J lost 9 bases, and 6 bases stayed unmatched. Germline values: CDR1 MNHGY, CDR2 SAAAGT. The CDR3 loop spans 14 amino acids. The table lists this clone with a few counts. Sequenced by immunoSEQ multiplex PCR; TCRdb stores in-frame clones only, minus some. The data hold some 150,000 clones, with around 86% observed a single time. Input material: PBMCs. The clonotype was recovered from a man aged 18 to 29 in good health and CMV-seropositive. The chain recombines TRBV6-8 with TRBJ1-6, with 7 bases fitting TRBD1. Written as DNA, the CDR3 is TGTGCCAGCAGTTGGGGGACAGCGCCTTCACCCCTCCACTTT. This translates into CASSWGTAPSPLHF.